The 26 T cell receptor beta chains below were found in one sample sequenced in a study of blood T cells in healthy people across ages. Through a sample-barcoded 5' primer and a J-beta primer mix, a second PCR was run for 7 to 11 cycles. TCRdb re-derived calls from the 5' RACE reads in MiXCR, one entry per CDR3 protein. Seen here are 600,000 to 800,000 distinct CDR3 sequences, more than 45% observed once, and the top ten hold about 13%. The sample was blood. All receptors come from a woman of 80 years or more in good health.

Concerning this clonotype itself: A much larger clonotype is one base distant, so this may be a read error. The gene calls are TRBV12-3 or TRBV12-4 and TRBJ2-7, with 12 bases matching TRBD1. V shed 5 bases, J shed 7 bases, and the junction held 9 bases outside the gene matches. The CDR3 sequence is 15 residues long. CDR3 sequence (DNA): TGTGCCAGCAGTAACTCCGGGACAGGGGGCAATGAGCAGTACTTC. Translated: CASSNSGTGGNEQYF.

V and J are TRBV7-3 and TRBJ2-3; 11 bases agree with TRBD2. Germline V gene lookup returns CDR1 SGHTA and CDR2 FQGTGA. The CDR3 sequence is 16 residues long. V gave up 4 bases and J gave up 6 bases; unmatched junction bases: 9. The CDR3 sequence is CASSSSGTSGLDTQYF. In nucleotides, the CDR3 is TGTGCCAGCAGCTCCTCCGGGACTAGCGGCTTGGATACGCAGTATTTT.

The chain is built from TRBV20-1 and TRBJ1-5; 9 bases line up with TRBD1. CDR1 and CDR2 (germline): DFQATT, SNEGSKA (reference sequence). With V trimmed by 6 bases and J by 5 bases, 8 bases remained unmatched. This CDR3 has 14 residues. CDR3 protein: CSAKPGQGYQPQHF. CDR3 DNA: TGCAGTGCAAAGCCGGGACAGGGATATCAGCCCCAGCATTTT.

This clonotype appeared many times. The chain links TRBV28 to TRBJ2-7, with D unclear. The V and J ends lost 1 base and 4 bases respectively, with 14 bases between them. This CDR3 is built from 15 residues. The V gene's germline CDR1 is MDHEN and CDR2 SYDVKM. DNA of the CDR3: TGTGCCAGCAGTTTATCTCCAGAAGGGTCATACGAGCAGTACTTC. Its translation: CASSLSPEGSYEQYF.

At least ten counts were recorded for this clonotype. The V and J genes are TRBV5-1 and TRBJ1-2; D gene ambiguous. Germline V gene lookup returns CDR1 SGHRS and CDR2 YFSETQ. The CDR3 loop spans 15 amino acids. V lost 0 bases and J 1 base, leaving 10 bases between the germline ends. Written as DNA, the CDR3 is TGCGCCAGCAGCTTGGCGTTAGGGCATAACTATGGCTACACCTTC. This gives the protein CASSLALGHNYGYTF.

This clonotype was counted only a few times. The chain is built from TRBV28 and TRBJ2-7, with 7 bases fitting TRBD2. J lost 6 bases, V lost 6 bases, and 8 bases had no gene match. This CDR3 contains 13 residues. Germline V gene sequence: CDR1 MDHEN, CDR2 SYDVKM. The CDR3 is CASSLGLVAEQYF. CDR3 bases: TGTGCCAGCAGCCTCGGACTAGTCGCCGAGCAGTACTTC.

This rearrangement joins TRBV6-5 to TRBJ2-5; 7 bases line up with TRBD2. In germline, CDR1 is MNHEY, CDR2 SVGAGI. The J segment lost 2 bases and the V segment lost 2 bases, leaving 8 bases of the junction unmatched. The CDR3 runs to 16 residues. The CDR3 DNA reads TGTGCCAGCAGTTACGAGGGGACTACTGATCAAGAGACCCAGTACTTC. Translating gives CASSYEGTTDQETQYF.

This clonotype was detected a few times. This chain joins TRBV2 and TRBJ1-1, with D perhaps matching TRBD1 (5 bases). This CDR3 comprises 15 residues. The V gene's germline CDR1 is SNHLY and CDR2 FYNNEI. V lost 3 bases and J lost 0, with 11 bases in between. CDR3 nucleotide sequence: TGTGCCAGCAGTGAGCAGGGAAAACTGAACACTGAAGCTTTCTTT. Translated: CASSEQGKLNTEAFF.

Concerning this clonotype itself: With a much larger clone just one base away, this may be a read error. This chain connects TRBV12-3 or TRBV12-4 to TRBJ2-3; 7 bases match TRBD2. The CDR3 has 12 residues. Here the CDR3 DNA reads TGTGCCAACAGTTTCGGGAGGGATACGCAGTATTTT. It codes for CANSFGRDTQYF.

This clonotype was seen repeatedly, ten times or more. The chain joins TRBV20-1 to TRBJ2-7, with TRBD2 identical over 11 bases. The CDR3 runs 14 residues. V shed 5 bases and J 5 bases; nucleotides not matched to a gene: 8. Germline CDR1 is DFQATT and CDR2 is SNEGSKA (reference sequence). The chain's CDR3 is CSALLSGRGNEQYF. Here the CDR3 DNA reads TGCAGTGCTCTGCTTAGCGGGAGGGGCAACGAGCAGTACTTC.

The rearrangement joins TRBV3-1 to TRBJ1-1, with a tentative D call TRBD1 (6 bases). CDR3 length: 15 residues. Germline CDR1 reads LGHDT; CDR2 reads YNNKEL (reference sequence). The germline V and J ends were trimmed by 7 bases and 2 bases, with 17 bases remaining between them. CDR3: CASTPSRTVNTEAFF. In DNA form, the CDR3 reads TGTGCCAGCACGCCAAGTAGGACAGTTAACACTGAAGCTTTCTTT.

The V call is TRBV29-1, the J call TRBJ2-3; D may be TRBD1 (6 bases). The CDR3 contains 12 residues. The germline CDR1 and CDR2 sequences are SQVTM and ANQGSEA. V lost 4 bases and J 5 bases, leaving 10 bases between the germline ends. DNA of the CDR3: TGCAGCGTTGGGACAGTAATAGATACGCAGTATTTT. Translating gives CSVGTVIDTQYF.

This clonotype has at least ten counts. V is TRBV24-1 and J is TRBJ2-3; the D gene is possibly TRBD1 (6 bases). Trimming left V 3 bases short and J 6 bases short, with 15 bases between. Germline loops: CDR1 KGHDR, CDR2 SFDVKD. The CDR3 is 15 amino acids. CDR3 protein: CATSDPGVPGDTQYF. DNA of the CDR3: TGTGCCACCAGTGATCCAGGGGTTCCCGGGGATACGCAGTATTTT.

In regard to this clonotype: This may come from a read error, since a much larger clone is one base off. The genes are TRBV7-2 and TRBJ2-7, with a possible D match to TRBD2 (6 bases). Germline assignment: CDR1 SGHTA and CDR2 FQGNSA. The CDR3 spans 15 residues. V was cut by 2 bases and J by 3 bases, with 14 bases left in between. CDR3 protein: CASSLKAIGSYEQYF. CDR3 sequence (DNA): TGTGCCAGCAGCTTAAAGGCTATCGGGAGCTACGAGCAGTACTTC.

With respect to this clonotype: A junction boundary mismatches the germline segment, possibly from a read error. The chain links TRBV12-3 or TRBV12-4 to TRBJ2-3, with D possibly matching TRBD2 (7 bases). This CDR3 is built from 13 residues. DNA for the CDR3: TGTGCCAGCAGAGGGGGGGCAACAGATGCGCAGTATTTT. Its protein product is CASRGGATDAQYF.

The chain couples TRBV28 to TRBJ2-1, with 8 bases lining up with TRBD2. The junction had 3 bases not matched to a gene; V was cut back by 5 bases and J by 0 bases. This CDR3 is built from 15 residues. Germline V lookup: CDR1 MDHEN, CDR2 SYDVKM. The CDR3 region has the DNA TGTGCCAGCAGTAGTAGCGGGGCCTCCTACAATGAGCAGTTCTTC. Translating it yields CASSSSGASYNEQFF.

The V gene is TRBV4-1, the J gene TRBJ1-1; 8 bases line up with TRBD1. V trimming: 0 bases; J trimming: 6 bases; junction bases outside the gene matches: 18. The germline V gene encodes CDR1 MGHRA and CDR2 YSYEKL. The CDR3 length is 19 residues. CDR3 DNA: TGCGCCAGCAGCCAAGAACAAAGGCCAAGGAGACAGGGGATGGCTGAAGCTTTCTTT. This gives the protein CASSQEQRPRRQGMAEAFF.

CDR3 protein: CASSLSGSRNQPQHF. The CDR3 DNA follows: TGTGCCAGCAGTTTATCAGGCTCGCGGAATCAGCCCCAGCATTTT. V usage is TRBV12-3 or TRBV12-4 and J usage is TRBJ1-5; no clear D gene. The V end was cut by 2 bases, the J end by 4 bases, with 12 bases between. The CDR3 is 15 residues long.

The chain uses TRBV12-3 or TRBV12-4 and TRBJ2-7, with 8 bases identical to TRBD1. Trimming took 6 bases from V and 4 from J; bases not matched to a gene: 11. The CDR3 consists of 15 residues. CDR3 nucleotides: TGTGCCAGCAGCTTCTACTCAGGGGGCACGTACGAGCAGTACTTC. The encoded protein is CASSFYSGGTYEQYF.

This clonotype was recorded a few times. The V gene is TRBV3-1, the J gene TRBJ1-6; 7 bases fit TRBD1. Germline V lookup: CDR1 LGHDT, CDR2 YNNKEL (reference sequence). This CDR3 has 15 residues. V lost 5 bases and J lost 4; bases outside the gene matches: 5. CDR3 coding DNA: TGTGCCAGCAGCATCCGGGACAGATATAATTCACCCCTCCACTTT. Its protein product is CASSIRDRYNSPLHF.

This clonotype was seen a few times. The rearrangement joins TRBV20-1 to TRBJ1-1; 7 bases fit TRBD1. The V gene's germline CDR1 is DFQATT and CDR2 SNEGSKA (reference sequence). V dropped 8 bases and J dropped 2; count of bases not matched to a gene: 8. This CDR3 is 13 amino acids long. The CDR3 DNA follows: TGCAGTCCGCAGGGGGGCGCAAACACTGAAGCTTTCTTT. Translated, it gives CSPQGGANTEAFF.

This clonotype was seen ten or more times. This chain connects TRBV2 to TRBJ2-5; D may correspond to TRBD1 or TRBD2 (5 bases each). CDR3 length equals 13 residues. V was trimmed by 7 bases and J by 2 bases, leaving 11 bases between them. Germline-derived CDR1 and CDR2 are SNHLY and FYNNEI. The DNA of the CDR3 is TGTGCCAGCACCCGGGACCCTCAAGAGACCCAGTACTTC. It codes for CASTRDPQETQYF.

This clonotype has a handful of counts. CDR3 DNA: TGCAGTGCTAAACGCTTGGAGGGCTATGGCTACACCTTC. Translating gives CSAKRLEGYGYTF. The V gene is TRBV20-1, the J gene TRBJ1-2; no definite D call. The CDR3 contains 13 residues. The V and J ends lost 4 bases and 4 bases respectively, with 13 bases between them. Germline assignment: CDR1 DFQATT and CDR2 SNEGSKA (reference sequence).

V is TRBV7-6 and J is TRBJ2-1; 14 bases line up with TRBD2. Germline lookup yields CDR1 SGHVS and CDR2 FNYEAQ. V trimming: 4 bases; J trimming: 4 bases; junction bases outside the gene matches: 15. The CDR3 runs 20 residues. CDR3 DNA sequence: TGTGCCAGCAGCTGGGGACTAGCGGGAGTCGGGAACTCAGGTTACAATGAGCAGTTCTTC. The encoded protein is CASSWGLAGVGNSGYNEQFF.

The chain has TRBV10-3 and TRBJ1-2; possibly TRBD1 for D (5 bases). Trimming cost V 10 bases and J 6 bases, with 12 bases left between them. From germline, CDR1 is ENHRY and CDR2 SYGVKD. This CDR3 has 11 residues. The CDR3 coding sequence is TGTGCCAGCCTGAAGGACAATGGCTACACCTTC. It yields the protein CASLKDNGYTF.

The sample holds one count of this clonotype. At one boundary the junction diverges from the germline segment, which might be a read error. The V call is TRBV6-1, the J call TRBJ1-2, with 8 bases identical to TRBD1. Germline V gives CDR1 MNHNS, CDR2 SASEGT. The CDR3 is 13 residues long. CDR3 loop: CASREDRGYGYTF. CDR3 nucleotide sequence: TGTGCCAGCAGAGAAGACAGGGGATATGGCTACACCTTC.